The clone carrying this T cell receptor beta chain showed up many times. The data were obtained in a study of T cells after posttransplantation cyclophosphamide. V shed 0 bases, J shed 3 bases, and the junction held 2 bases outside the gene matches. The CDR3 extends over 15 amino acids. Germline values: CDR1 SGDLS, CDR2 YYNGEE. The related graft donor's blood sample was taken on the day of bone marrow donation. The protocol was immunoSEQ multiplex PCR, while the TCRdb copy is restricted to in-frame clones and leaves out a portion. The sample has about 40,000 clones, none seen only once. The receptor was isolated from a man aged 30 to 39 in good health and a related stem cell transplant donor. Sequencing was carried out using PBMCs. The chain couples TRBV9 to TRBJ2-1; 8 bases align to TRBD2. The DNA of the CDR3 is TGTGCCAGCAGCGTAGTCGGGACTAGCTACAATGAGCAGTTCTTC. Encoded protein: CASSVVGTSYNEQFF.